The clone carrying this TCR beta chain was found many times. This specimen comes from a study of Graves' ophthalmopathy and Graves' hyperthyroidism. Trimming shortened V by 3 bases and J by 7 bases, and 13 bases separated the two germline ends. Germline V lookup: CDR1 KGHSH, CDR2 LQKENI. The CDR3 runs 14 residues. Amplification targeted the TCR beta CDR3 regions, with RNA transcripts as the source material. HTBI primers were employed in first-round RT-PCR, then a second-round multiplex PCR followed. From the multiplex PCR reads, TCRdb called clonotypes with MiXCR, one entry per CDR3 protein. In the table there are around 170,000 distinct CDR3 sequences, under 40% of which are singletons.

The chain employs TRBV18 and TRBJ1-5, with D uncertain. The source of this sequence is a woman in her forties with Graves' ophthalmopathy. Material: peripheral blood. The CDR3 spells CASSPRRGWQPQHF. The DNA of the CDR3 is TGTGCCAGCTCACCGCGAAGAGGTTGGCAGCCCCAGCATTTT.